This TCR beta chain originates from a study of Graves' ophthalmopathy and Graves' hyperthyroidism. Investigators amplified TCR beta CDR3 regions from RNA transcripts. Second-round multiplex PCR came after a first-round RT-PCR that employed HTBI primers. TCRdb fed the multiplex PCR reads into MiXCR, producing one record per CDR3 protein. This table holds hundreds of thousands of distinct CDR3 sequences, 20% to 25% found once. Remarks on this clonotype: Its antigen remains unknown.

General study points: This model predicted ophthalmopathy progression (sensitivity approximately 68%, specificity about 72%).

Looked up from germline, CDR1 is MNHNS and CDR2 is SASEGT. V lost 5 bases and J lost 6, with 13 bases in between. The CDR3 spans 13 residues. The chain links TRBV6-1 to TRBJ1-1; D remains unclear. This receptor was identified in a woman between 18 and 30 years old with stable Graves' hyperthyroidism. Some clones in this sample may be carry-over from other donors' samples. Sequenced: peripheral blood. CDR3 nucleotide sequence: TGTGCCAGCAGTCAAATGACCGGGTCTGAAGCTTTCTTT. Protein product: CASSQMTGSEAFF.